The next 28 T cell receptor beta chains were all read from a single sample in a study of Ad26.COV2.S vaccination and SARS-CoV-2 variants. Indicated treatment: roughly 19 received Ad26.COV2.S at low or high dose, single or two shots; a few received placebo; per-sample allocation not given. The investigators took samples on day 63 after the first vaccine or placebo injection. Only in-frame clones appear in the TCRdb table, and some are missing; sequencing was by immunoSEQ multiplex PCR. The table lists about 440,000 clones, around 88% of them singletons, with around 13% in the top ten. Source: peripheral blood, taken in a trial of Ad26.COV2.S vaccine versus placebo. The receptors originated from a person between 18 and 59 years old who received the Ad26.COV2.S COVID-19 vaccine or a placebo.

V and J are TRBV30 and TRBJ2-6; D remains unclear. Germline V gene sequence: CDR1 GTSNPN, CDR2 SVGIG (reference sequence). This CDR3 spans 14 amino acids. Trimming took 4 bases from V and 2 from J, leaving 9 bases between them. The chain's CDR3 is CAWNPGAGANVLTF. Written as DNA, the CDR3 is TGTGCCTGGAACCCTGGGGCTGGGGCCAACGTCCTGACTTTC.

The CDR3 nucleotides are TGTGCCAGCACCTCTTTGCGGGGTGAAGCTTTCTTT. This gives the protein CASTSLRGEAFF. The chain combines TRBV27 with TRBJ1-1; no clear D gene. Germline V gives CDR1 MNHEY, CDR2 SMNVEV (reference sequence). Trimming removed 7 bases at V and 7 bases at J, with 13 bases between. The CDR3 consists of 12 residues.

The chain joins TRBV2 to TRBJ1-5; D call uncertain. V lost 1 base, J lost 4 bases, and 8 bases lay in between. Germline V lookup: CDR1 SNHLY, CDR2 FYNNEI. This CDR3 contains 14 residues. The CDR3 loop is CASSEVNRNQPQHF. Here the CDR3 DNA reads TGTGCCAGCAGTGAAGTCAACAGAAATCAGCCCCAGCATTTT.

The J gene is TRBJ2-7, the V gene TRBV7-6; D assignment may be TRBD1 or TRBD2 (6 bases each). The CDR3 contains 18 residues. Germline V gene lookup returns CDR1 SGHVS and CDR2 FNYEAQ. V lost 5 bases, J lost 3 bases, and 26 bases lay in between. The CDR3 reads CASSGGVRGLDTDYEQYF. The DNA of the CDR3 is TGTGCCAGCAGCGGCGGCGTCAGGGGACTGGATACCGACTACGAGCAGTACTTC. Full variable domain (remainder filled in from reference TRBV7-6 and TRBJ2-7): GAGVSQSPRYKVTKRGQDVALRCDPISGHVSLYWYRQALGQGPEFLTYFNYEAQQDKSGLPNDRFSAERPEGSISTLTIQRTEQRDSAMYRCASSGGVRGLDTDYEQYFGPGTRLTVT.

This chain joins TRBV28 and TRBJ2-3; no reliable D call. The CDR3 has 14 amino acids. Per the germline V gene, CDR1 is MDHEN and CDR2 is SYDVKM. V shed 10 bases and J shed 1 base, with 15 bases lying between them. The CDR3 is CATSDTSRTDTQYF. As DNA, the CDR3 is TGTGCCACCAGCGACACCTCCCGCACAGATACGCAGTATTTT.

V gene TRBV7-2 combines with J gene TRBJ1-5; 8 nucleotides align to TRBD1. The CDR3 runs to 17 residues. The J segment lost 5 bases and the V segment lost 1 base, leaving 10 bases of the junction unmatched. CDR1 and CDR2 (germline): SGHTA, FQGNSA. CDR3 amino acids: CASSLEPGQALYQPQHF. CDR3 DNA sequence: TGTGCCAGCAGCTTAGAACCGGGACAGGCCTTATATCAGCCCCAGCATTTT.

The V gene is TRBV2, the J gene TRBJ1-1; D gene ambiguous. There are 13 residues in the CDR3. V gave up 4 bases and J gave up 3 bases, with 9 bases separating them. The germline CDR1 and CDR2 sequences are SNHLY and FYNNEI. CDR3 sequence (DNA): TGTGCCAGCAGTGGGGAGCCCGACACTGAAGCTTTCTTT. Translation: CASSGEPDTEAFF. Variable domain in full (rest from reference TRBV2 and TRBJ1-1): EPEVTQTPSHQVTQMGQEVILRCVPISNHLYFYWYRQILGQKVEFLVSFYNNEISEKSEIFDDQFSVERPDGSNFTLKIRSTKLEDSAMYFCASSGEPDTEAFFGQGTRLTVV.

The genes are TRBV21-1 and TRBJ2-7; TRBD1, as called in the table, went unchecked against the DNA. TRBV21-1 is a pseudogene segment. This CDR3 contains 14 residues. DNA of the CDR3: TGTGCCAGCAGACACCGGGACAGCCTCTACGAGCAGTACTTC. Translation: CASRHRDSLYEQYF.

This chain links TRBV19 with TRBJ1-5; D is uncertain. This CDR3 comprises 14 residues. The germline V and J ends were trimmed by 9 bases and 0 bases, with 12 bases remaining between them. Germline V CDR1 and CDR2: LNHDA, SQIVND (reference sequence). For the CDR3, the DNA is TGTGCCAGATCCCTTGGAAATAGCAATCAGCCCCAGCATTTT. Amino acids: CARSLGNSNQPQHF.

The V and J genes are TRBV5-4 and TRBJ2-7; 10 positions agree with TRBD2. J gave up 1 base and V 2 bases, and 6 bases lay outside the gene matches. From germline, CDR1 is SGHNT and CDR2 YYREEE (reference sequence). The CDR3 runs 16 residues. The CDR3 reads CASSFGLAAESYEQYF. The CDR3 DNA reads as TGTGCCAGCAGCTTTGGACTAGCGGCCGAATCCTACGAGCAGTACTTC.

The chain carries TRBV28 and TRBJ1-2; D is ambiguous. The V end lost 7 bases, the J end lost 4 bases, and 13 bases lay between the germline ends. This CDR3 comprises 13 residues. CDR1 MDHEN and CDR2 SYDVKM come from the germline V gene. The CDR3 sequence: CASTPFSGYGYTF. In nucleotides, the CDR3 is TGTGCCAGCACACCCTTTTCGGGCTATGGCTACACCTTC.

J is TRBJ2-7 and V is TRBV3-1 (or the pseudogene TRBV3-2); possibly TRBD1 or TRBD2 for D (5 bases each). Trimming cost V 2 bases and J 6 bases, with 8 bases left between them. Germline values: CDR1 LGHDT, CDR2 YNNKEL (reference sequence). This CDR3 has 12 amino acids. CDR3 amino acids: CASSQTGLEQYF. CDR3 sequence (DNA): TGTGCCAGCAGCCAAACAGGACTCGAGCAGTACTTC.

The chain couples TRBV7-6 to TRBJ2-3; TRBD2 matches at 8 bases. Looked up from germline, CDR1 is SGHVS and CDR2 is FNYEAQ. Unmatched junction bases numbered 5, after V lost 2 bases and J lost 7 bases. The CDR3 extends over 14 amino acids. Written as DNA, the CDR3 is TGTGCCAGCAGCTTATTGCGGGGGGCCCATACGCAGTATTTT. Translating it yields CASSLLRGAHTQYF. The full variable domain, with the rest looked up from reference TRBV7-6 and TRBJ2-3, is GAGVSQSPRYKVTKRGQDVALRCDPISGHVSLYWYRQALGQGPEFLTYFNYEAQQDKSGLPNDRFSAERPEGSISTLTIQRTEQRDSAMYRCASSLLRGAHTQYFGPGTRLTVL.

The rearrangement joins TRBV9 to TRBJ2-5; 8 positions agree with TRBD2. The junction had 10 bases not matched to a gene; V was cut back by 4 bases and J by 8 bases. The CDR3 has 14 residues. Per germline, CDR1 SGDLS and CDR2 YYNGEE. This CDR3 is CASSPGTSPHTQYF. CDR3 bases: TGTGCCAGCAGCCCCGGGACTAGTCCCCATACCCAGTACTTC.

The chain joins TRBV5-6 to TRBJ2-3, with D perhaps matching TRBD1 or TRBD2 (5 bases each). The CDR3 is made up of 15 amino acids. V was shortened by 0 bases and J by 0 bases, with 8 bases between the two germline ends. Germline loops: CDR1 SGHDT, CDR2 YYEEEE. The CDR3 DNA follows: TGTGCCAGCAGCTTGGTGGGGGTAAGCACAGATACGCAGTATTTT. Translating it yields CASSLVGVSTDTQYF.

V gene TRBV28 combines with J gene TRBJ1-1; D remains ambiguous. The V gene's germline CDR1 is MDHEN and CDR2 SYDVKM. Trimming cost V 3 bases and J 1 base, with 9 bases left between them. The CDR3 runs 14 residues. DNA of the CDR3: TGTGCCAGCAGTTTGTTTTTGGGGAACACTGAAGCTTTCTTT. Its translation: CASSLFLGNTEAFF.

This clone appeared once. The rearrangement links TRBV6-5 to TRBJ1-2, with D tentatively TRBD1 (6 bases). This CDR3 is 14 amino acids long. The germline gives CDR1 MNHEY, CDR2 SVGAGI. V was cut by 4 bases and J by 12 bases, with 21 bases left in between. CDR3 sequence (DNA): TGTGCCAGCAGTTCTTATCCGACAGGTCATGGGGACACCTTC. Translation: CASSSYPTGHGDTF.

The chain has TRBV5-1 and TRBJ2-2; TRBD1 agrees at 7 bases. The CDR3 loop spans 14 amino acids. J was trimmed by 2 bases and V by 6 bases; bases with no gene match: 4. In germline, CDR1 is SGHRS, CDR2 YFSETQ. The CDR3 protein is CASTQGPNTGELFF. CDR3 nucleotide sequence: TGCGCCAGCACACAGGGGCCTAACACCGGGGAGCTGTTTTTT.

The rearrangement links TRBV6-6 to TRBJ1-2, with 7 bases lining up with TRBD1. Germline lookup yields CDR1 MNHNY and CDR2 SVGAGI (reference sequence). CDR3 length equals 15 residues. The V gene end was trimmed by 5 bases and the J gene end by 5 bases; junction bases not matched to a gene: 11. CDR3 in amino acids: CASSNQGGRGYGYTF. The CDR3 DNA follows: TGTGCCAGCAGTAACCAGGGGGGAAGGGGTTATGGCTACACCTTC.

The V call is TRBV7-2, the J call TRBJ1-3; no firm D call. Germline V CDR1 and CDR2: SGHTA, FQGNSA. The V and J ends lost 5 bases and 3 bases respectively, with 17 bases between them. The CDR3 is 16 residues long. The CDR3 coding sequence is TGTGCCAGCAGCCCTCGGGCGGGGTTTGGTGGAAACACCATATATTTT. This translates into CASSPRAGFGGNTIYF.

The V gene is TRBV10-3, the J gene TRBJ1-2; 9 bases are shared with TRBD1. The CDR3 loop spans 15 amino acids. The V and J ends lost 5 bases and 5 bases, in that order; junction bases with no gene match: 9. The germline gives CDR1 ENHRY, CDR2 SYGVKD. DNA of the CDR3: TGTGCCATCAGTAAGGGACAGGGCAATGGGTATGGCTACACCTTC. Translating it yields CAISKGQGNGYGYTF.

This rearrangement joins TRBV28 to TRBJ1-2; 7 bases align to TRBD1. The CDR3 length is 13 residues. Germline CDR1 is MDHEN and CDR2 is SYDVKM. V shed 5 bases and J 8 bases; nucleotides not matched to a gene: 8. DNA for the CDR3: TGTGCCAGCAGTCCAGGGGGGAAGGGGGGCTACACCTTC. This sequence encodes CASSPGGKGGYTF.

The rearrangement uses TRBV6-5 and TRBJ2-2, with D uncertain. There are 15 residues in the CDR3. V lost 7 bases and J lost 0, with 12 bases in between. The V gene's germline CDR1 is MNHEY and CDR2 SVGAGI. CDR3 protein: CASMVRRTNTGELFF. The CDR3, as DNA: TGTGCCAGCATGGTAAGGCGGACGAACACCGGGGAGCTGTTTTTT.

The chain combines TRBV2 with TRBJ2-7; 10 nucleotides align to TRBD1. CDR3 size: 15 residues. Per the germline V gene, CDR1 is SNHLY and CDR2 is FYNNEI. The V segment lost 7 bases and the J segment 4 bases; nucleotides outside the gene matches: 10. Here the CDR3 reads CASIISPGQGYEQYF. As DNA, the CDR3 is TGTGCCAGCATAATCTCGCCGGGACAGGGGTACGAGCAGTACTTC.

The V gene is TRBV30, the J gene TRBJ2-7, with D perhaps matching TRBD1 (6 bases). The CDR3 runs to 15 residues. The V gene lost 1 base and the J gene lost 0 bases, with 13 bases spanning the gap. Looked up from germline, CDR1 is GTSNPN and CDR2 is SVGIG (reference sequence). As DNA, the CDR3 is TGTGCCTGGAGTGCGCCGGGACACGGCTCCTACGAGCAGTACTTC. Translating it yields CAWSAPGHGSYEQYF.

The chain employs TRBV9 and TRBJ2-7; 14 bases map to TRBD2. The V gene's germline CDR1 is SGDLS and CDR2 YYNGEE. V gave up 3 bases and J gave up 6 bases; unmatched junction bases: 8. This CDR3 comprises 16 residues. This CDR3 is CASSGTSGRPYGEQYF. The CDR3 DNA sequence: TGTGCCAGCAGCGGGACTAGCGGGAGGCCCTACGGCGAGCAGTACTTC.

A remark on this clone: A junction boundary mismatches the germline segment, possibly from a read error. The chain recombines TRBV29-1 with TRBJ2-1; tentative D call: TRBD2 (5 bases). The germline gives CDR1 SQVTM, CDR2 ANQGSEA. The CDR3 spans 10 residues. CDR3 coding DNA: TGTGTGGCGGGTGGTCGTGAGCAGTTCTTC. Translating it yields CVAGGREQFF.

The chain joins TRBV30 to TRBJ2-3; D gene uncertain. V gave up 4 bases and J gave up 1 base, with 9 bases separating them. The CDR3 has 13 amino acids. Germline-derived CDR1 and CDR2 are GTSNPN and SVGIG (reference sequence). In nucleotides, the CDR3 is TGTGCCTGGACCATCCGGGGCACAGATACGCAGTATTTT. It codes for CAWTIRGTDTQYF.